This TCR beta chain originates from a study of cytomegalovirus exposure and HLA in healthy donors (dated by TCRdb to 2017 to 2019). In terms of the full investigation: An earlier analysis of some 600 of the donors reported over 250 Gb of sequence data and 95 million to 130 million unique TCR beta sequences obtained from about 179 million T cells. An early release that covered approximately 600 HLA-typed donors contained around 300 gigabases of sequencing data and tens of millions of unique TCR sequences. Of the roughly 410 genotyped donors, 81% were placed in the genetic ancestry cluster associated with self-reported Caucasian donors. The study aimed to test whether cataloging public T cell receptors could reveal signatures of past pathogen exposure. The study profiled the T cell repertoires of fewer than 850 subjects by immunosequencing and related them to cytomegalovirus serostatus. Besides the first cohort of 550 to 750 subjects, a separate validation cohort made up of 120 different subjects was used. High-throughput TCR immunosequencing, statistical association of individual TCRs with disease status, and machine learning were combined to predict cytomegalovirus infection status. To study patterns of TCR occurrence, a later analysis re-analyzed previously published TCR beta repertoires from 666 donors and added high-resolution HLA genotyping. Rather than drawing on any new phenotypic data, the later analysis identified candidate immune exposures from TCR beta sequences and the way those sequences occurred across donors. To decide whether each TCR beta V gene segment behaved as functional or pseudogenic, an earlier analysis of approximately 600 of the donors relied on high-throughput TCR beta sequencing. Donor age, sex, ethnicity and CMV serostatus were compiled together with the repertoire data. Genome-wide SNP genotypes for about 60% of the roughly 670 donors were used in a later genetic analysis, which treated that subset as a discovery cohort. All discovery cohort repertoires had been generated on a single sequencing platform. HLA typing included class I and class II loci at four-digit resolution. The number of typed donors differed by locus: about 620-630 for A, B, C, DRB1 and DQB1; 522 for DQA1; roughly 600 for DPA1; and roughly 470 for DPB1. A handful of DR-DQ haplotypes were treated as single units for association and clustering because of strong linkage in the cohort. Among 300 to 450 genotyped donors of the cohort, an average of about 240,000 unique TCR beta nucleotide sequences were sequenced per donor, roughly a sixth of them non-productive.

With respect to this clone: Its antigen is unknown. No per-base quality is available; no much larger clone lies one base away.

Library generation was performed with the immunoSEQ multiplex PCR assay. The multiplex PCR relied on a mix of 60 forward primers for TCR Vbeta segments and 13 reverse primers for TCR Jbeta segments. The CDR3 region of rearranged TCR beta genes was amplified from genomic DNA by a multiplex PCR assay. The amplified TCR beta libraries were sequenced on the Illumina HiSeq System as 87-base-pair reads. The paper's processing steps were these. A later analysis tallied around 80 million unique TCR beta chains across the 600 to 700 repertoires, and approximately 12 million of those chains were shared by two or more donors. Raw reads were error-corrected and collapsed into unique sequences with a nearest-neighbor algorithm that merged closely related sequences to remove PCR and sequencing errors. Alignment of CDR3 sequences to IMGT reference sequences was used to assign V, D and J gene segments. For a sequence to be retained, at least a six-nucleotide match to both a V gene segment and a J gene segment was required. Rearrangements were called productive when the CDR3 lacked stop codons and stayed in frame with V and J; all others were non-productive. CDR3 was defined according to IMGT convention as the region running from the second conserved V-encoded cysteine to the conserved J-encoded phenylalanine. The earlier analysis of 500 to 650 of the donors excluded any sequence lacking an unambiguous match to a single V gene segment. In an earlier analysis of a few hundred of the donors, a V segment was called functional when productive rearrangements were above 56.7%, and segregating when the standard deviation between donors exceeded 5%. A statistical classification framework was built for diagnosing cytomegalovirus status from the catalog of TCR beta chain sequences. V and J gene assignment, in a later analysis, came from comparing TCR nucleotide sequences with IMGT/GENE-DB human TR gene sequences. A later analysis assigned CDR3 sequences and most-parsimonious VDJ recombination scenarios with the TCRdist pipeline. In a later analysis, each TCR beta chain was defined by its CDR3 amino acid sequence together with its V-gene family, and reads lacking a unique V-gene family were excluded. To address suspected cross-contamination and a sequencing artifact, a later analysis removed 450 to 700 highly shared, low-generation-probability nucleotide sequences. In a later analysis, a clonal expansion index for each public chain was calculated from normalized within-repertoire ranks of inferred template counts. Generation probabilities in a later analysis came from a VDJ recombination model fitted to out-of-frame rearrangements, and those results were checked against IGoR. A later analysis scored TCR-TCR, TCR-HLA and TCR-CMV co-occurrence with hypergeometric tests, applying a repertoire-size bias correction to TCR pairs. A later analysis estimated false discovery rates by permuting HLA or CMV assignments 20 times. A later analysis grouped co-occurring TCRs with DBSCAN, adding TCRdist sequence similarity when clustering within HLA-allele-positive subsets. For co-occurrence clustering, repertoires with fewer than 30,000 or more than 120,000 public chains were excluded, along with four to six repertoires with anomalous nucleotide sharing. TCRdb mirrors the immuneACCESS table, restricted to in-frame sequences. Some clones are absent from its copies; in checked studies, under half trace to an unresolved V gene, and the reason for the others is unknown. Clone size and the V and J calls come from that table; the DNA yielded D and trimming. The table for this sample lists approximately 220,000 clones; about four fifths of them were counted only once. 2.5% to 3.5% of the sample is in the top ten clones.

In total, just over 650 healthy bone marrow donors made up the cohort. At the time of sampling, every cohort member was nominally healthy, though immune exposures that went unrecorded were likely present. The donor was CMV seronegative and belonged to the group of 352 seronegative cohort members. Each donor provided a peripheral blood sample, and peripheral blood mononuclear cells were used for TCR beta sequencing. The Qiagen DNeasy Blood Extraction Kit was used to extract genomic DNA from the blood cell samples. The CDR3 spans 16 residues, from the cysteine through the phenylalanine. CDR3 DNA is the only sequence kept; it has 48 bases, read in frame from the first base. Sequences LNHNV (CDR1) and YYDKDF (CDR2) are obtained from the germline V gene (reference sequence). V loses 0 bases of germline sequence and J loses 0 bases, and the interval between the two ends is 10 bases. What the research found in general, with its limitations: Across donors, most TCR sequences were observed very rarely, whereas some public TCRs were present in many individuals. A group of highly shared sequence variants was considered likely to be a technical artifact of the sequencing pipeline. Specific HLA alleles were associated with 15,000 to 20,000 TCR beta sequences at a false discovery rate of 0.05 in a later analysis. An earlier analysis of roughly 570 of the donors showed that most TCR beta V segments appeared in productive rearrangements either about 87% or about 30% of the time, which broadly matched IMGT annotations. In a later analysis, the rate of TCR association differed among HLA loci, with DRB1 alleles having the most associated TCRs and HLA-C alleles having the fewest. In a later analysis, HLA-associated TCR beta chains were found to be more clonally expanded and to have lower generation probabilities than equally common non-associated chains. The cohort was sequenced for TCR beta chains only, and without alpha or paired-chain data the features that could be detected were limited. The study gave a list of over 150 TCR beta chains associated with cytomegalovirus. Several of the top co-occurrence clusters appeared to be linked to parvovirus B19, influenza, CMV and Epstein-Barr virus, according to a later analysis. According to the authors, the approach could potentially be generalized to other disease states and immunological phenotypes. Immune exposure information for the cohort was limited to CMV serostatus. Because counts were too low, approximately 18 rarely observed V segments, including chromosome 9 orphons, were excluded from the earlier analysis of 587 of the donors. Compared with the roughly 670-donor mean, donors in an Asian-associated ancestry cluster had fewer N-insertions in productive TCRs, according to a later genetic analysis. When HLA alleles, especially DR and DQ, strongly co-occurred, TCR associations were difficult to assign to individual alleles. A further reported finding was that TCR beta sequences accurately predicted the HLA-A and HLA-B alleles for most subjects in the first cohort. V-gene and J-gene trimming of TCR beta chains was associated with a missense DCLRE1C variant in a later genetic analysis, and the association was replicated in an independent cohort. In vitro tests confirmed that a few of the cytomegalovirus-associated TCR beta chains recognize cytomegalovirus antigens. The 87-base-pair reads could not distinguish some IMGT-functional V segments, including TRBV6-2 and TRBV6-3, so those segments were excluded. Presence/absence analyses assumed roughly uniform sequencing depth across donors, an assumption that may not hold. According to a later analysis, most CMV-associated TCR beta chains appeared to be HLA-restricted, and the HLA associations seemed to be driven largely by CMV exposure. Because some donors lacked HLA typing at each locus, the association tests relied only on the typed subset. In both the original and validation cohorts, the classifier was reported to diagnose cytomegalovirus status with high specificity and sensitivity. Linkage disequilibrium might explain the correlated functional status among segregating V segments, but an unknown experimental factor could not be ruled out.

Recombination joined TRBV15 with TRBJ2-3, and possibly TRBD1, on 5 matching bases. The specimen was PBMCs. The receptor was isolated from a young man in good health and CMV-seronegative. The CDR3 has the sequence CATSRDWQGSTDTQYF. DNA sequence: TGTGCCACCAGCAGAGATTGGCAGGGTAGCACAGATACGCAGTATTTT.